Presented here are 25 T cell receptor beta chains from one specimen sequenced in a study of T-cell reconstitution after alpha-beta-depleted transplantation in children. A TCRbeta library incorporating unique molecular identifiers was prepared. TCRdb re-derived calls from the PCR reads in MiXCR, one entry per CDR3 protein. The table lists about 58,000 distinct CDR3 sequences, approximately 43% of them singletons. Source: PBMCs, mostly from graft donor cells, taken 360 days after TCRalphabeta/CD19-depleted stem cell transplant. Receptor source: a male patient under 18 who had a stem cell transplant for acute lymphoblastic leukemia, so the T cells may come from the graft donor.

This chain joins TRBV18 and TRBJ1-4; D is unresolved. V gave up 3 bases and J gave up 6 bases, with 11 bases separating them. The CDR3 has 14 amino acids. CDR1 and CDR2 from the germline V gene are KGHSH and LQKENI. The CDR3 coding sequence is TGTGCCAGCTCACCGCAGGAGATGCATGAAAAACTGTTTTTT. Translation: CASSPQEMHEKLFF.

The CDR3, as DNA: TGTGCCAGCAGTTGGGACCCCTACAATGAGCAGTTCTTC. Its translation is CASSWDPYNEQFF. The V call is TRBV12-3 or TRBV12-4, the J call TRBJ2-1; D is possibly TRBD1 or TRBD2 (5 bases each). V lost 4 bases, J lost 2 bases, and 6 bases lay in between. The CDR3 has 13 amino acids.

The chain joins TRBV29-1 to TRBJ2-7; D is unclear. Germline CDR1 is SQVTM and CDR2 is ANQGSEA. Trimming cost V 7 bases and J 6 bases, with 16 bases left between them. This CDR3 is 12 amino acids long. CDR3 in amino acids: CSAGPLGREQYF. DNA for the CDR3: TGCAGCGCCGGACCCCTGGGTCGCGAGCAGTACTTC.

This rearrangement joins TRBV11-2 to TRBJ2-7; the D gene is possibly TRBD2 (6 bases). The length of the CDR3 is 16 residues. The germline V gene has CDR1 SGHAT and CDR2 FQNNGV. The ends were cut back, 2 bases at V and 2 bases at J, with 16 bases in the middle. DNA of the CDR3: TGTGCCAGCAGCTTACTGTTCGGGGGTGAAACCTACGAGCAGTACTTC. This translates into CASSLLFGGETYEQYF.

The rearrangement uses TRBV7-7 and TRBJ2-5, with a possible D match to TRBD1 (5 bases). Trimming cost V 3 bases and J 2 bases, with 10 bases left between them. Germline V gene data show CDR1 as SSHAT and CDR2 as FNYEAQ (reference sequence). This CDR3 region has 14 residues. CDR3 sequence: CASSFPDSQETQYF. In DNA, the CDR3 is TGTGCCAGCAGCTTCCCCGACAGTCAAGAGACCCAGTACTTC.

V gene TRBV15 combines with J gene TRBJ2-4; D might be TRBD1 (6 bases). The CDR3 has 14 amino acids. Germline V CDR1 and CDR2: LNHNV, YYDKDF (reference sequence). The V and J ends lost 4 bases and 7 bases respectively, with 14 bases between them. The CDR3 loop reads CATSNSTGWNIQYF. The CDR3 DNA is TGTGCCACCAGCAACTCGACAGGTTGGAACATTCAGTACTTC.

V usage is TRBV24-1 and J usage is TRBJ2-3; D uncertain. CDR3 length: 13 amino acids. Trimming removed 8 bases from V and 0 bases from J, with 8 bases in between. From germline, CDR1 is KGHDR and CDR2 SFDVKD. CDR3 sequence: CATKGDSTDTQYF. CDR3 in DNA: TGTGCCACCAAAGGCGATAGCACAGATACGCAGTATTTT.

This clonotype was seen repeatedly, ten times or more. The V gene is TRBV9, the J gene TRBJ2-2, with 11 bases lining up with TRBD2. CDR3 size: 14 residues. From germline, CDR1 is SGDLS and CDR2 YYNGEE. J was trimmed by 5 bases and V by 3 bases; bases with no gene match: 0. The CDR3 nucleotides read TGTGCCAGCAGCGGACTAGCGGGAACCGGGGAGCTGTTTTTT. This translates into CASSGLAGTGELFF.

The CDR3 reads CASSQFYLASGSYEQFF. The CDR3 region has the DNA TGCGCCAGCAGCCAATTTTATTTGGCTAGCGGGAGCTATGAGCAGTTCTTC. The chain recombines TRBV4-3 with TRBJ2-1, with 10 positions matching TRBD2. V lost 2 bases to trimming and J lost 8 bases; unmatched junction nucleotides: 12. CDR3 length: 17 residues. Germline V gene sequence: CDR1 LGHNA, CDR2 YSLEER.

The chain is built from TRBV6-1 and TRBJ2-7, with 9 bases fitting TRBD1. The CDR3 runs 15 residues. The germline CDR1 and CDR2 sequences are MNHNS and SASEGT. V dropped 5 bases and J dropped 3; count of bases not matched to a gene: 8. CDR3 sequence (DNA): TGTGCCAGCAGTCGGGACAGGGTGAAGGACTACGAGCAGTACTTC. The encoded protein is CASSRDRVKDYEQYF.

The rearrangement uses TRBV12-5 and TRBJ2-2; no clear D. CDR3 size: 15 residues. Trimming shortened V by 8 bases and J by 0 bases, and 13 bases separated the two germline ends. The germline CDR1 and CDR2 sequences are LGHNT and FRNRAP. The CDR3 loop reads CASRTTSTNTGELFF. In DNA, the CDR3 is TGTGCTAGTCGTACGACGTCTACGAACACCGGGGAGCTGTTTTTT.

J is TRBJ2-7 and V is TRBV20-1; D is tentatively TRBD1 or TRBD2 (6 bases each). CDR1 is DFQATT and CDR2 is SNEGSKA in the germline V gene (reference sequence). This CDR3 region has 13 residues. Deletions cut 5 bases from V and 6 bases from J, with 17 bases between. CDR3 region: CSAPRGEAREQYF. The CDR3, as DNA: TGCAGTGCTCCAAGGGGGGAAGCGCGCGAGCAGTACTTC.

In its sample, this clonotype was seen a few times. The chain has TRBV14 and TRBJ2-7, with D uncertain. V gave up 3 bases and J gave up 7 bases, with 10 bases separating them. The germline V gene has CDR1 SGHDN and CDR2 FVKESK. The CDR3 is 12 residues long. CDR3 amino acids: CASSQAPSEQYF. The DNA of the CDR3 is TGTGCCAGCAGCCAGGCACCTTCGGAGCAGTACTTC. Variable domain in full (rest from reference TRBV14 and TRBJ2-7): EAGVTQFPSHSVIEKGQTVTLRCDPISGHDNLYWYRRVMGKEIKFLLHFVKESKQDESGMPNNRFLAERTGGTYSTLKVQPAELEDSGVYFCASSQAPSEQYFGPGTRLTVT.

Many counts were recorded for this clonotype. This chain connects TRBV20-1 to TRBJ1-1, with D perhaps TRBD1 (6 bases). Germline CDR1 reads DFQATT; CDR2 reads SNEGSKA (reference sequence). This CDR3 has 14 amino acids. V was cut by 4 bases and J by 5 bases, with 17 bases left in between. CDR3 coding DNA: TGCAGTGCTACGTCCCGGGGGCTGGGAACTGAAGCTTTCTTT. Translating gives CSATSRGLGTEAFF.

This rearrangement joins TRBV20-1 to TRBJ2-3; D not certain. The CDR3 is 14 amino acids. Trimming pared 6 bases from V and 4 bases from J, leaving 17 bases between. Germline loops: CDR1 DFQATT, CDR2 SNEGSKA (reference sequence). The CDR3 sequence: CSANPSKGADTQYF. DNA for the CDR3: TGCAGTGCAAACCCGAGTAAGGGTGCAGATACGCAGTATTTT.

The chain carries TRBV7-8 and TRBJ2-3; 9 nucleotides align to TRBD2. The trim removed 1 base at V and 1 base at J, leaving 6 bases unmatched. CDR3 size: 17 residues. Per germline, CDR1 SGHVS and CDR2 FQNEAQ. CDR3 sequence (DNA): TGTGCCAGCAGCTTAGTGGGGGGACTAGCTGGCACAGATACGCAGTATTTT. Translated, it gives CASSLVGGLAGTDTQYF.

V usage is TRBV28 and J usage is TRBJ2-7, with D perhaps TRBD1 or TRBD2 (6 bases each). CDR3 length: 15 amino acids. V was cut by 5 bases and J by 4 bases, with 18 bases left in between. Per germline, CDR1 MDHEN and CDR2 SYDVKM. The CDR3 reads CASSLSGDIQYEQYF. DNA for the CDR3: TGTGCCAGCAGTCTCTCGGGGGACATCCAGTACGAGCAGTACTTC.

In DNA form, the CDR3 reads TGTGCCAGCAGCTTAGGCCTACTTGCTTTAGAAAACACCGGGGAGCTGTTTTTT. Residues: CASSLGLLALENTGELFF. This chain links TRBV11-1 with TRBJ2-2; D is unresolved. The CDR3 runs 18 residues. Trimming stripped 1 base from V and 2 bases from J, with 17 bases between. The germline CDR1 and CDR2 sequences are SGHAT and FQDESV (reference sequence).

This rearrangement joins TRBV11-1 to TRBJ1-2, with 7 bases aligning to TRBD1. There are 15 residues in the CDR3. The trim removed 2 bases at V and 2 bases at J, leaving 5 bases unmatched. In germline, CDR1 is SGHAT, CDR2 FQDESV (reference sequence). The CDR3 DNA reads as TGTGCCAGCAGCTTAACCACAGGGGAGAACTATGGCTACACCTTC. Its protein is CASSLTTGENYGYTF.

The gene calls are TRBV6-2 or TRBV6-3 and TRBJ2-2; possibly TRBD2 for D (6 bases). This CDR3 has 16 amino acids. In germline, CDR1 is MNHEY, CDR2 SVGEGT. V gave up 9 bases and J gave up 0 bases, with 17 bases separating them. In DNA form, the CDR3 reads TGTGCCAGTCATCCGGGGGTACGATCGAACACCGGGGAGCTGTTTTTT. This codes for CASHPGVRSNTGELFF.

The gene calls are TRBV29-1 and TRBJ2-1; TRBD2 agrees at 13 bases. V lost 4 bases, J lost 4 bases, and 13 bases stayed unmatched. Germline V gene lookup returns CDR1 SQVTM and CDR2 ANQGSEA. The CDR3 length is 18 residues. CDR3 in amino acids: CSVGGTSGVQRTYNEQFF. The CDR3 bases are TGCAGCGTTGGCGGGACTAGCGGGGTTCAACGTACTTACAATGAGCAGTTCTTC.

The rearrangement links TRBV20-1 to TRBJ2-3; D may be TRBD1 (6 bases). Trimming took off 0 bases at V and 0 bases at J, with 22 bases between the two ends. Germline V gives CDR1 DFQATT, CDR2 SNEGSKA (reference sequence). This CDR3 is built from 19 residues. The CDR3 region has the DNA TGCAGTGCTAGAGATGAATGGGTGTTAGGGGGAACTAGCACAGATACGCAGTATTTT. Its translation: CSARDEWVLGGTSTDTQYF.

The chain carries TRBV27 and TRBJ1-1, with D hard to call. V gave up 5 bases and J gave up 2 bases, with 9 bases separating them. Germline CDR1 reads MNHEY; CDR2 reads SMNVEV (reference sequence). The CDR3 consists of 13 residues. This chain's CDR3 is CASSRSVNTEAFF. The CDR3, as DNA: TGTGCCAGCAGTCGATCAGTAAACACTGAAGCTTTCTTT.

V usage is TRBV3-1 and J usage is TRBJ2-2; the D is unclear. The CDR3 covers 14 residues. V gave up 5 bases and J gave up 2 bases, with 9 bases separating them. Germline CDR1 LGHDT, CDR2 YNNKEL (reference sequence). CDR3 sequence: CASSALVNTGELFF. The CDR3 DNA reads TGTGCCAGCAGCGCGCTGGTAAACACCGGGGAGCTGTTTTTT.

The sample holds many counts of this clonotype. The chain uses TRBV7-2 and TRBJ1-4; TRBD1 matches at 7 bases. The ends lost 4 bases at V and 2 bases at J; junction bases unmatched: 1. The CDR3 is 14 amino acids. Germline V gene sequence: CDR1 SGHTA, CDR2 FQGNSA. CDR3: CASSSGGTNEKLFF. The CDR3 DNA sequence: TGTGCCAGCAGCTCAGGGGGTACTAATGAAAAACTGTTTTTT. Full variable domain (outside the CDR3, taken from reference TRBV7-2 and TRBJ1-4): GAGVSQSPSNKVTEKGKDVELRCDPISGHTALYWYRQSLGQGLEFLIYFQGNSAPDKSGLPSDRFSAERTGGSVSTLTIQRTQQEDSAVYLCASSSGGTNEKLFFGSGTQLSVL.